The table lists the clone carrying this TCR beta chain with a count of one. Clones were sequenced by immunoSEQ multiplex PCR, and TCRdb holds only the in-frame ones, with some missing. The sample shows about 220,000 clones, roughly 82% of them seen only once. This specimen comes from a study of blood T cell repertoires in COVID-19. Study at large: Specimens from acute and convalescent COVID-19 originated in the United States, Italy and Spain. Sample material is recorded as cDNA or gDNA derived from T cells, B-cell-depleted T cells, or PBMCs.

The CDR3 runs 16 residues. The J segment lost 4 bases and the V segment lost 4 bases, leaving 9 bases of the junction unmatched. Germline V gene sequence: CDR1 MNHEY, CDR2 SVGEGT. This chain uses TRBV6-2 or TRBV6-3 with TRBJ2-5, with 10 bases aligning to TRBD2. This clonotype was sampled from a man in his fifties with active or convalescent COVID-19. The sample comprised peripheral blood. The DNA for the CDR3 is TGTGCCAGCAGTTCCCTCAGCGGGAGGGCCACAGAGACCCAGTACTTC. Translating it yields CASSSLSGRATETQYF.